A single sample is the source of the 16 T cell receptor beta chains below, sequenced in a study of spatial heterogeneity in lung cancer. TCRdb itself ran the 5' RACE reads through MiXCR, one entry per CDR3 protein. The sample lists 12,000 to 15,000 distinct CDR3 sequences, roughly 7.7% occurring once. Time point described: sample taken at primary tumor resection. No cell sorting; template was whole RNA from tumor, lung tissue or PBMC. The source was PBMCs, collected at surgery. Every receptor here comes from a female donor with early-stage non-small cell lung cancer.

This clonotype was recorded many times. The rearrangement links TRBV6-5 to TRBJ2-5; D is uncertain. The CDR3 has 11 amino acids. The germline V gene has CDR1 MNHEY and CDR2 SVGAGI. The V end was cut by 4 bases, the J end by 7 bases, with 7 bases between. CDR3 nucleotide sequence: TGTGCCAGCAGTTTAGGCGGGACCCAGTACTTC. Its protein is CASSLGGTQYF.

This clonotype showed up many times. The CDR3 here is CASSLVGGGETQYF. The CDR3, as DNA: TGCGCCAGCAGTTTGGTCGGGGGGGGCGAGACCCAGTACTTC. The chain has TRBV10-2 and TRBJ2-5; 8 bases agree with TRBD2. Germline CDR1 and CDR2: WSHSY and SAAADI. The CDR3 is 14 amino acids. Trimming removed 5 bases from V and 5 bases from J; junction bases left unmatched: 7.

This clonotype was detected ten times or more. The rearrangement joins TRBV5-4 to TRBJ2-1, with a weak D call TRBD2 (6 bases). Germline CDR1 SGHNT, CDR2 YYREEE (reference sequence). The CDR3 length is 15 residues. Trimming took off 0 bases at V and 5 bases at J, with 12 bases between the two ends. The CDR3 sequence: CASSLGPGSNNEQFF. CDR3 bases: TGTGCCAGCAGCTTGGGACCCGGGAGTAACAATGAGCAGTTCTTC. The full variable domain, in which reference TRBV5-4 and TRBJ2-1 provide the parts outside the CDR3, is ETGVTQSPTHLIKTRGQQVTLRCSSQSGHNTVSWYQQALGQGPQFIFQYYREEENGRGNFPPRFSGLQFPNYSSELNVNALELDDSALYLCASSLGPGSNNEQFFGPGTRLTVL.

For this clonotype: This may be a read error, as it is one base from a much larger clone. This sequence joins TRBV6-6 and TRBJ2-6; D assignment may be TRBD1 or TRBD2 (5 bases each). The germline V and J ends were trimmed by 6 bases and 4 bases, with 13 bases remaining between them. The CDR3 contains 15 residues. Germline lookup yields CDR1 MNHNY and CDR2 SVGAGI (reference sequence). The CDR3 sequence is CASSPWGSGANVLTF. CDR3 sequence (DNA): TGTGCCAGCAGCCCTTGGGGGTCCGGGGCCAACGTCCTGACTTTC.

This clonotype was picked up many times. The DNA of the CDR3 is TGTGCCAGCAGCATAGAGAGGAATGAGCAGTTCTTC. Its translation is CASSIERNEQFF. This rearrangement joins TRBV7-9 to TRBJ2-1; D not certain. The CDR3 consists of 12 residues. CDR1 SEHNR and CDR2 FQNEAQ come from the germline V gene (reference sequence). Trimming removed 5 bases from V and 7 bases from J, with 9 bases in between.

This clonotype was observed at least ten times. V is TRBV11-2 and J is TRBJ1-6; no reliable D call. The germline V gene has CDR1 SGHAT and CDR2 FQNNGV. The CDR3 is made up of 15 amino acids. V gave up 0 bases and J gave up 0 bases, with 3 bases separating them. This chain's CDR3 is CASSLESSYNSPLHF. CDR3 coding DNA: TGTGCCAGCAGCTTAGAGAGCTCCTATAATTCACCCCTCCACTTT.

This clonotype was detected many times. The CDR3 region is CASRTHGGASYEQYF. CDR3 nucleotides: TGTGCCAGTAGGACACACGGAGGGGCTTCCTACGAGCAGTACTTC. The chain employs TRBV19 and TRBJ2-7; TRBD2 is a possible D gene (6 bases). Germline-derived CDR1 and CDR2 are LNHDA and SQIVND (reference sequence). The CDR3 has 15 residues. V was shortened by 6 bases and J by 1 base, with 16 bases between the two germline ends. The whole variable domain, filled in from reference TRBV19 and TRBJ2-7, reads DGGITQSPKYLFRKEGQNVTLSCEQNLNHDAMYWYRQDPGQGLRLIYYSQIVNDFQKGDIAEGYSVSREKKESFPLTVTSAQKNPTAFYLCASRTHGGASYEQYFGPGTRLTVT.

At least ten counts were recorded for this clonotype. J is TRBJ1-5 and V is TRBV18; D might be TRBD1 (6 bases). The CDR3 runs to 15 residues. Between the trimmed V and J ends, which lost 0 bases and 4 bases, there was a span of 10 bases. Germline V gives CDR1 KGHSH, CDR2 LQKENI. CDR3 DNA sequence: TGTGCCAGCTCACCACCGGGAGGGGGAAATCAGCCCCAGCATTTT. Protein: CASSPPGGGNQPQHF.

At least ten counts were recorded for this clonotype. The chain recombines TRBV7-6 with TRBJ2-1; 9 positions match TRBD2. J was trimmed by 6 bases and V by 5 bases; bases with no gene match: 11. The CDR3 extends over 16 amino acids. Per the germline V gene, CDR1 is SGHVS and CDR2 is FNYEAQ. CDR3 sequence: CASSPQGGGGFNEQFF. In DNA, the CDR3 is TGTGCCAGCAGCCCACAAGGCGGGGGGGGTTTCAATGAGCAGTTCTTC.

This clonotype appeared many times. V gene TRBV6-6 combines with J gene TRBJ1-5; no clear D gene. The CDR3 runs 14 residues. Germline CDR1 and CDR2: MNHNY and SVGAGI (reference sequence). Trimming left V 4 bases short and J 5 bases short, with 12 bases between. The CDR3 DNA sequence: TGTGCCAGCAGTTCCATCTCATCAGATCAGCCCCAGCATTTT. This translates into CASSSISSDQPQHF.

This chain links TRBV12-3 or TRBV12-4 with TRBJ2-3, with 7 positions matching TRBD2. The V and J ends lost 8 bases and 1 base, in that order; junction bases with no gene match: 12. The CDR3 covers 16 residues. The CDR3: CASGVSMLAGTDTQYF. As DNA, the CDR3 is TGTGCCAGCGGTGTTTCTATGCTAGCGGGCACAGATACGCAGTATTTT.

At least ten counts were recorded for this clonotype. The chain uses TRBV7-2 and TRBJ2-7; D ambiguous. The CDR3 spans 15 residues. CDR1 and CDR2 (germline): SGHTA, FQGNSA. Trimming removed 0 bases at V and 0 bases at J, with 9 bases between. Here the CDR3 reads CASSLAPLPSYEQYF. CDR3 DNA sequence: TGTGCCAGCAGCTTAGCGCCTTTACCCTCCTACGAGCAGTACTTC.

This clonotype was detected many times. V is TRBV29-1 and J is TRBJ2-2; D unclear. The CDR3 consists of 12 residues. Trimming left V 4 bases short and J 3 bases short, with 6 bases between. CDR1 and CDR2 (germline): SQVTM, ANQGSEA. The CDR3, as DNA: TGCAGCGTTGTGAGAGACACCGGGGAGCTGTTTTTT. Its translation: CSVVRDTGELFF.

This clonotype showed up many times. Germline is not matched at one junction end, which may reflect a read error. CDR3: CASSRGLAGDPVF. For the CDR3, the DNA is TGCGCCAGCAGCAGGGGACTAGCGGGGGACCCGGTCTTC. V is TRBV5-1 and J is TRBJ2-1; 14 nucleotides match TRBD2. The V gene's germline CDR1 is SGHRS and CDR2 YFSETQ. This CDR3 is 13 amino acids long.

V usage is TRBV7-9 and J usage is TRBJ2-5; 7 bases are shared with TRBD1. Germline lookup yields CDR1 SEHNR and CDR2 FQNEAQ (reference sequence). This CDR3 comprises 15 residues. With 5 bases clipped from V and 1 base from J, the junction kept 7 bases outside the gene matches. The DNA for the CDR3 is TGTGCCAGCAGCGAAGGGGGCGCGAGCCAAGAGACCCAGTACTTC. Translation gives CASSEGGASQETQYF.

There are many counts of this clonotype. In DNA form, the CDR3 reads TGTGCCATCAGGGGGGACAGGGGGCTCACTGAAGCTTTCTTT. Translated: CAIRGDRGLTEAFF. The rearrangement joins TRBV10-3 to TRBJ1-1; 12 bases line up with TRBD1. V trimming: 6 bases; J trimming: 4 bases; junction bases outside the gene matches: 3. The CDR3 has 14 residues. Germline CDR1 ENHRY, CDR2 SYGVKD.